This entry features one TCR beta chain sequence. Seattle patient enrollment occurred during active infection, with longitudinal follow-up thereafter. CDR3 length: 15 amino acids. V was clipped by 4 bases and J by 1 base, with 11 bases between them. The germline V gene encodes CDR1 SGHRS and CDR2 YFSETQ. This sample was included in a study of blood T cell repertoires in COVID-19. Study processing details: Using reference gene primer amplification, nucleated cell counts were estimated. Assay used: immunoSEQ multiplex PCR; TCRdb lists only in-frame clones, some missing. V and J calls and clone size are given by that table; D and trimming were obtained from the DNA. Of around 160,000 clones in the sample, about 83% were seen once.

The specimen was peripheral blood. The chain links TRBV5-1 to TRBJ2-2; tentatively, D is TRBD1 (6 bases). The receptor was isolated from a woman in her 70s with COVID-19, enrolled during active disease. CDR3 sequence reads: CASSPGTLNTGELFF. The CDR3 DNA reads TGCGCCAGCAGCCCCGGGACACTGAACACCGGGGAGCTGTTTTTT.